These 4 T cell receptor beta chains share one sample of origin, sequenced in a study of cytomegalovirus exposure and HLA in healthy donors (dated by TCRdb to 2017 to 2019). The library came from the immunoSEQ multiplex PCR assay. The multiplex PCR relied on a mix of 60 forward primers for TCR Vbeta segments and 13 reverse primers for TCR Jbeta segments. TCRdb re-hosts the immuneACCESS table, in-frame sequences only. Its copies lack some clones; in the studies checked, an unresolved V gene accounts for under half of them, and the cause for the rest is not known. The sample data list fewer than 180,000 clones, and 55% to 80% of these were observed just once. The ten top clones hold 6% to 8.5% of the sample. The sequenced sample consisted of PBMCs. The receptors come from a woman aged 60-75 years in good health and CMV-seropositive.

J is TRBJ2-1 and V is TRBV30; 7 bases are a match to TRBD2. This CDR3 is built from 19 residues. Germline V gene data show CDR1 as GTSNPN and CDR2 as SVGIG (reference sequence). Losses at the gene ends were 3 bases for V and 3 bases for J; bases not matched to a gene: 20. For the CDR3, the DNA is TGTGCCTGGAGAAAAATTTCCTCAGGGTGGGCTAGCGGCTACAATGAGCAGTTCTTC. This encodes CAWRKISSGWASGYNEQFF.

V and J are TRBV28 and TRBJ2-5, with 7 bases that match TRBD2. From germline, CDR1 is MDHEN and CDR2 SYDVKM. V was clipped by 6 bases and J by 5 bases; unmatched bases: 9. The CDR3 length is 14 residues. For the CDR3, the DNA is TGTGCCAGCAGCCCAAGCGGGAAAGGGGAGACCCAGTACTTC. It is translated as CASSPSGKGETQYF. Variable domain in full (rest from reference TRBV28 and TRBJ2-5): DVKVTQSSRYLVKRTGEKVFLECVQDMDHENMFWYRQDPGLGLRLIYFSYDVKMKEKGDIPEGYSVSREKKERFSLILESASTNQTSMYLCASSPSGKGETQYFGPGTRLLVL.

On this clone: The junction and the germline gene differ at one end; a read error may be behind it. The rearrangement joins TRBV28 to TRBJ1-5, with D maybe TRBD1 (6 bases). Germline assignment: CDR1 MDHEN and CDR2 SYDVKM. The CDR3 has 15 residues. This chain's CDR3 is CASSLRDRSDQPQHF. The CDR3 bases are TGTGCCAGTAGTTTGCGAGACAGGTCCGATCAGCCCCAGCATTTT.

This chain uses TRBV28 with TRBJ1-2; possibly TRBD1 for D (5 bases). Germline V CDR1 and CDR2: MDHEN, SYDVKM. The CDR3 spans 14 residues. V lost 6 bases to trimming and J lost 4 bases, with 15 bases between them. CDR3 DNA: TGTGCCAGCAGCTCGGCGGGGGTGGGCTATGGCTACACCTTC. Amino acids: CASSSAGVGYGYTF.